This TCR beta chain derives from a study of T cell repertoires in cytomegalovirus infection. MiXCR, applied by TCRdb to the reads, yields one record per CDR3 protein. The table has 450,000 to 550,000 distinct CDR3 sequences, roughly 43% seen once. General study findings and limits: What dominated the ex vivo response were HLA-C-restricted CMV-specific TCR beta clonotypes.

Worth noting for this clonotype: The target antigen is unknown.

The CDR3 contains 13 residues. V gave up 7 bases and J gave up 5 bases, with 11 bases separating them. Per the germline V gene, CDR1 is MNHEY and CDR2 is SVGEGT. The chain uses TRBV6-2 or TRBV6-3 and TRBJ2-2; D may be TRBD2 (6 bases). Sequencing used cultured PBMCs, obtained from culture after CMV antigen stimulation. The TCR sequence derives from a human donor in good health (CMV status not recorded). Some clones in this sample may be carry-over from other donors' samples. CDR3 sequence (DNA): TGTGCCAGCAAGGAGGGCCAAACCGGGGAGCTGTTTTTT. Protein product: CASKEGQTGELFF.